This TCR beta chain was identified in a study of blood T cell repertoires in COVID-19. In the study overall: Whether acute or convalescent, the COVID-19 samples came from the United States, Italy and Spain. The analysed material was cDNA or gDNA that came from T cells, B-cell-depleted T cells, or PBMCs.

In the source study's methods: Amplified reference gene primers provided the basis for estimating nucleated cell counts. TCRdb's table, derived via immunoSEQ multiplex PCR, lists solely in-frame clones and lacks some. D and trimming were read from the DNA, whereas the V and J calls and clone size are those reported in that table. The sample lists tens of thousands of clones, 85% occurring once. To note about this clone: Other DNA variants within this sample encode the same CDR3.

The source of this sequence is an older woman in a cohort sampled during active COVID-19. What was sequenced was peripheral blood.

CDR3 in amino acids: CASSSGTGDTGELFF. The CDR3 DNA reads TGTGCCAGCAGCTCCGGGACAGGGGACACCGGGGAGCTGTTTTTT. The V call is TRBV7-7, the J call TRBJ2-2; 10 bases match TRBD1. The V segment lost 4 bases and the J segment 3 bases; nucleotides outside the gene matches: 2. The V gene's germline CDR1 is SSHAT and CDR2 FNYEAQ (reference sequence). CDR3 length: 15 residues.